This TCR beta chain was captured by sequencing in a study of T cell responses to AZD1222 COVID-19 vaccine. Concerning this clone itself: Its cognate antigen is unknown.

General study points: Donors were chiefly white British, with a greater number of females, and clonal diversity was perhaps underestimated. Close to half of all spike-specific TCRs reportedly target regions of the variants that are unmutated.

The method was immunoSEQ multiplex PCR; TCRdb's version includes in-frame clones alone and lacks a portion of them. The sample yields 100,000 to 120,000 clones, 88% seen once. V lost 2 bases to trimming and J lost 6 bases, with 1 base between them. This CDR3 has 10 residues. Looked up from germline, CDR1 is MNHNY and CDR2 is SVGAGI (reference sequence). The clonotype was recovered from an adult in good health. The chain joins TRBV6-6 to TRBJ1-2, with unresolved D. This specimen was peripheral blood, taken on day 0 of AZD1222 vaccination. The CDR3 DNA sequence: TGTGCCAGCAGTTACAATGGCTACACCTTC. Encoded protein: CASSYNGYTF.